The subject of this entry is one TCR beta chain. This sample is part of a study of cytomegalovirus exposure and HLA in healthy donors. Assay used: immunoSEQ multiplex PCR; TCRdb lists only in-frame clones, some missing. The sample lists roughly 50,000 clones, about 92% occurring once. Germline-derived CDR1 and CDR2 are GTSNPN and SVGIG (reference sequence). CDR3 length: 13 amino acids. The V and J ends lost 1 base and 6 bases, in that order; junction bases with no gene match: 3. The chain joins TRBV30 to TRBJ1-5, with 7 bases that match TRBD1. The receptor comes from a woman younger than 30 in good health and CMV-seropositive. The specimen sequenced was PBMCs. The CDR3 DNA reads TGTGCCTGGAGTGACAGGGGATTTCAGCCCCAGCATTTT. Translating gives CAWSDRGFQPQHF.